A selection of T cell receptor beta chains follows, all from one sample in a study of identical twins. From the 5' RACE reads, TCRdb called clonotypes with MiXCR, one entry per CDR3 protein. Of under 300,000 distinct CDR3 sequences in the sample, approximately 12% were seen once. The sample was also linked to a second study, of yellow fever vaccine responses in identical twins.

Sequenced: memory (CD45RO+) T cells sorted from blood. The receptors originated from a woman between 18 and 29 years old in good health. Each CDR3 is given with its conserved first and last residue. The order of the fields is V gene, D gene, clone size, J gene, CDR3 DNA, CDR3 protein. A D gene is named only where the DNA matches it firmly. Rows may omit the clone size; those that give it use once, few, many or a size class.

>TRBV30|TRBD1|few|TRBJ2-7
TGTGCCTGGAGTCCCACTTCAGGGGGACGGGAGCAGTACTTC
CAWSPTSGGREQYF
>TRBV7-8|-|few|TRBJ2-1
TGTGCCAGCAGCTCACAGGGTAACAATGAGCAGTTCTTC
CASSSQGNNEQFF
>TRBV5-1|-|few|TRBJ1-2
TGCGCCAGCAGCTTGGGCCTCTGGGGCGCTAATGGCTACACCTTC
CASSLGLWGANGYTF
>TRBV28|TRBD2|-|TRBJ2-3
TGTGCCAGCAGTGAACTAGCGGGGGTCACAGATACGCAGTATTTT
CASSELAGVTDTQYF
>TRBV5-5|TRBD1|few|TRBJ2-3
TGTGCCAGCAGCCTGGAGGAACAGGGGGGTGCAGATACGCAGTATTTT
CASSLEEQGGADTQYF
>TRBV12-3/TRBV12-4|TRBD2|once|TRBJ2-7
TGTGCCAGCCTTGTAGCGGGAGCCTACGAGCAGTACTTC
CASLVAGAYEQYF
>TRBV7-2|TRBD2|-|TRBJ2-2
TGTGCCAGCAGCCCCGGACTAGCGGGGGGACCCGGGGAGCTGTTTTTT
CASSPGLAGGPGELFF
>TRBV14|-|few|TRBJ2-1
TGTGCCAGCAGCCAGATCGAGTATCCCAATGAGCAGTTCTTC
CASSQIEYPNEQFF
>TRBV29-1|-|many|TRBJ2-7
TGCAGCGTTGCCCAGACGGAGATCTACGAGCAGTACTTC
CSVAQTEIYEQYF
>TRBV6-1|-|-|TRBJ1-1
TGTGCCAGCAGTACGACCTTAGGGGGCACTGAAGCTTTCTTT
CASSTTLGGTEAFF
>TRBV6-2/TRBV6-3|-|few|TRBJ1-5
TGTGCCAGCATGCGGGAGCGGGGGACCGTCAGCAATCAGCCCCAGCATTTT
CASMRERGTVSNQPQHF
>TRBV7-9|-|many|TRBJ2-3
TGTGCCAGCAGCTCCCCGGGCGGCCGCACAGATACGCAGTATTTT
CASSSPGGRTDTQYF
>TRBV5-1|-|few|TRBJ2-6
TGCGCCAGCAGCCCCGGGACTCAACACTCTGGGGCCAACGTCCTGACTTTC
CASSPGTQHSGANVLTF
>TRBV2|TRBD1|few|TRBJ1-5
TGTGCCAGCAGACCAGGGACAGGGGGTTATCAGCCCCAGCATTTT
CASRPGTGGYQPQHF
>TRBV18|TRBD1|few|TRBJ2-1
TGTGCCAGCTCACCACCGGGACAGGGGGCGGATGAGCAGTTCTTC
CASSPPGQGADEQFF
>TRBV7-9|TRBD1|many|TRBJ1-5
TGTGCCAGCAGCGCAGGGACAGCCGGGGGGCGGCCCCAGCATTTT
CASSAGTAGGRPQHF
>TRBV7-2|-|-|TRBJ2-3
TGTGCCAGCAGCTTGGGTAGTGCAGGAGATACGCAGTATTTT
CASSLGSAGDTQYF
>TRBV28|TRBD2|few|TRBJ2-3
TGTGCCAGCACCAGTCCTTCAGCGGGGTTCACAGATACGCAGTATTTT
CASTSPSAGFTDTQYF
>TRBV7-8|TRBD1|-|TRBJ2-5
TGTGCCAGCAGCTCCCAAAGGAGAGCAGGGGGCGTAGAGACCCAGTACTTC
CASSSQRRAGGVETQYF
>TRBV7-9|TRBD1|-|TRBJ2-3
TGTGCCAGCAGCCGGGACAGGGCCGATACGCAGTATTTT
CASSRDRADTQYF
>TRBV12-3/TRBV12-4|TRBD2|many|TRBJ2-7
TGTGCCAGCAGTTTCGCTAGCGGGGCCTCCTACGAGCAGTACTTC
CASSFASGASYEQYF
>TRBV29-1|-|many|TRBJ1-5
TGCAGCGTTGAAGTGGGGCAGGGTCAGCCCCAGCATTTT
CSVEVGQGQPQHF
>TRBV6-1|-|-|TRBJ2-7
TGTGCCAGCAGTGAAGTCGGGGGAACGACATACGAGCAGTACTTC
CASSEVGGTTYEQYF
>TRBV11-2|-|-|TRBJ2-7
TGTGCCAGCATCCCGGGGGCTGGAAAGTACTACGAGCAGTACTTC
CASIPGAGKYYEQYF
>TRBV3-1|-|many|TRBJ2-3
TGTGCCAGCTCTGGACTGGTCACAGATACGCAGTATTTT
CASSGLVTDTQYF
>TRBV14|-|-|TRBJ2-6
TGTGCCAGCAGCCAAGATCGCAGGGCTGGGGCCAACGTCCTGACTTTC
CASSQDRRAGANVLTF
>TRBV7-9|TRBD1|-|TRBJ2-1
TGTGCCAGCAGCTTCGTTACCGGGACAGGGGTGAGGAATGAGCAGTTCTTC
CASSFVTGTGVRNEQFF
>TRBV19|TRBD1|few|TRBJ2-5
TGTGCCAGCGGGACAGGACATGGAGAGACCCAGTACTTC
CASGTGHGETQYF
>TRBV6-1|TRBD1|few|TRBJ2-5
TGTGCCAGCAGCTCGACAGGGCAGTACCAAGAGACCCAGTACTTC
CASSSTGQYQETQYF
>TRBV5-1|TRBD1|many|TRBJ2-5
TGCGCCAGCAGCCCAGGACAGGAGATCCAAGAGACCCAGTACTTC
CASSPGQEIQETQYF
>TRBV11-2|TRBD2|many|TRBJ2-1
TGTGCCAGCAGATTCTTAGCGGGAGGGCCTAATGAGCAGTTCTTC
CASRFLAGGPNEQFF
>TRBV20-1|TRBD1|-|TRBJ2-1
TGCAGTGCTGGATGGACAGGGACGTCCTACAATGAGCAGTTCTTC
CSAGWTGTSYNEQFF
>TRBV12-3/TRBV12-4|-|many|TRBJ2-2
TGTGCCAGCAGACCAGGGGCTAAGAACACCGGGGAGCTGTTTTTT
CASRPGAKNTGELFF